This entry concerns a single T cell receptor (beta chain). A read error may explain this, as a much larger clone is one base away. The CDR3 end shows no conserved phenylalanine or tryptophan, and so a read error is likely. The entry originates in a study of molecular identifiers for immune sequencing clone quantification. Researchers sorted naive CD8 T cells as cells that were CD8+CD4-CCR7+CD45RA+. TCRdb itself ran the PCR reads through MiXCR, one entry per CDR3 protein. The table includes about 320,000 distinct CDR3 sequences, around 21% detected once. The germline V gene has CDR1 GTSNPN and CDR2 SVGIG (reference sequence). V was pared by 4 bases and J by 2 bases, with 16 bases between. This CDR3 contains 15 residues.

This receptor was obtained from a human donor in good health. Some libraries in this study had Jurkat cell RNA spiked in. The sample was naive CD8+ T cells from blood, with Jurkat cell RNA spiked in. This sample's subset: FACS-sorted CD8+CD4-CCR7+CD45RA+ naive T cells. V usage is TRBV30 and J usage is TRBJ2-3, with D uncertain. For the CDR3, the DNA is TGTGCCTGGATTCTACGGGCGCGATACACAGATACGCAGTATTCT. Residues: CAWILRARYTDTQYS.